This entry lists 13 T cell receptor beta chains sequenced from one sample in a study of T cells in Graves' hyperthyroidism and ophthalmopathy. TCR beta CDR3 regions were amplified from RNA. A first-round RT-PCR of the TCR CDR3 used the HTBI primer set. TCRdb analysed the multiplex PCR reads with MiXCR anew, one entry per CDR3 protein. The table shows under 400,000 distinct CDR3 sequences, with approximately 15% occurring only once. The specimen sequenced was blood. These receptors all stem from a woman aged 60-75 years with Graves' hyperthyroidism.

This clonotype was seen many times. J is TRBJ2-2 and V is TRBV7-6; 8 bases agree with TRBD1. The CDR3 spans 15 residues. J lost 4 bases, V lost 2 bases, and 3 bases had no gene match. The germline V gene encodes CDR1 SGHVS and CDR2 FNYEAQ. The CDR3 sequence: CASSLTGGGTGELFF. Here the CDR3 DNA reads TGTGCCAGCAGCTTAACAGGGGGAGGCACCGGGGAGCTGTTTTTT.

Points on this clonotype: Germline is not matched at one junction end, which may reflect a read error. The rearrangement joins TRBV5-1 to TRBJ2-7, with a weak D call TRBD1 (6 bases). The CDR3 extends over 14 amino acids. Germline CDR1 reads SGHRS; CDR2 reads YFSETQ. CDR3 DNA: TGCGCCAGCAGATTGGACAGCCTCTCCTACGAGCAGTACTTC. Translated: CASRLDSLSYEQYF.

This chain joins TRBV20-1 and TRBJ2-2, with D uncertain. The CDR3 is 12 residues long. From germline, CDR1 is DFQATT and CDR2 SNEGSKA (reference sequence). V was clipped by 0 bases and J by 6 bases, with 5 bases between them. The DNA of the CDR3 is TGCAGTGCTAGAGATCCCCCCGGGGAGCTGTTTTTT. The encoded protein is CSARDPPGELFF.

Ten or more counts support this clonotype. The V call is TRBV2, the J call TRBJ2-7; tentatively, D is TRBD1 (5 bases). The V and J ends lost 6 bases and 3 bases respectively, with 12 bases between them. CDR3 length: 13 amino acids. CDR1 and CDR2 (germline): SNHLY, FYNNEI. Here the CDR3 DNA reads TGTGCCAGCAGGGGAAGGACACTCTACGAGCAGTACTTC. This gives the protein CASRGRTLYEQYF.

At least ten counts were recorded for this clonotype. The CDR3 protein is CSARGTENTEAFF. The CDR3, as DNA: TGCAGTGCTAGAGGGACGGAGAACACTGAAGCTTTCTTT. The chain carries TRBV20-1 and TRBJ1-1; no firm D call. CDR3 length: 13 residues. The ends were cut back, 1 base at V and 1 base at J, with 7 bases in the middle. Per germline, CDR1 DFQATT and CDR2 SNEGSKA (reference sequence).

This clonotype was seen at least ten times. The V call is TRBV6-5, the J call TRBJ2-7, with D perhaps matching TRBD2 (6 bases). The CDR3 has 18 residues. CDR1 is MNHEY, CDR2 SVGAGI, per germline. The V and J ends lost 0 bases and 2 bases respectively, with 20 bases between them. CDR3 DNA: TGTGCCAGCAGTTACTCCGGGGGTTCTGCTAGCGCCGCCTACGAGCAGTACTTC. Protein: CASSYSGGSASAAYEQYF.

This clonotype has more than one count but fewer than ten. V gene TRBV18 combines with J gene TRBJ1-5; 9 nucleotides line up with TRBD1. The CDR3 totals 15 residues. V was pared by 4 bases and J by 11 bases, with 12 bases of the junction left unmatched. CDR1 is KGHSH, CDR2 LQKENI, per germline. CDR3 sequence reads: CASSLGTGPERAQHF. The CDR3 nucleotides read TGTGCCAGCTCACTCGGGACAGGGCCCGAAAGGGCCCAGCATTTT.

The sample holds a few counts of this clonotype. The chain is built from TRBV19 and TRBJ2-4; TRBD2 agrees at 10 bases. Trimming took 5 bases from V and 1 from J; bases not matched to a gene: 8. The CDR3 is 17 amino acids. Looked up from germline, CDR1 is LNHDA and CDR2 is SQIVND (reference sequence). Written as DNA, the CDR3 is TGTGCCAGTAGTCATACTAGCGGGATGAGGGCCAAAAACATTCAGTACTTC. This codes for CASSHTSGMRAKNIQYF.

This clonotype came up many times. This chain connects TRBV6-1 to TRBJ1-3, with D tentatively TRBD1 (6 bases). The V end lost 5 bases, the J end lost 0 bases, and 11 bases lay between the germline ends. This CDR3 has 15 amino acids. Germline V CDR1 and CDR2: MNHNS, SASEGT. The CDR3 coding sequence is TGTGCCAGCAGTTTGACAGGCCCCTCTGGAAACACCATATATTTT. Its protein is CASSLTGPSGNTIYF.

Of note for this clonotype: One base away lies a much larger clone, so this may be a sequencing read error. Lacking the conserved final phenylalanine or tryptophan, this CDR3 likely reflects a read error. J is TRBJ2-1 and V is TRBV20-1; TRBD1 is a possible D gene (5 bases). Deletions cut 1 base from V and 0 bases from J, with 7 bases between. The germline V gene encodes CDR1 DFQATT and CDR2 SNEGSKA (reference sequence). The CDR3 contains 14 residues. The CDR3 loop is CSARVRVSYNEQFY. The CDR3, as DNA: TGCAGTGCTAGAGTCAGGGTCTCCTACAATGAGCAGTTCTAC.

This clonotype was seen repeatedly, ten times or more. As DNA, the CDR3 is TGTGCCAGCAGTTACTCGAAAAGGAACACAGATACGCAGTATTTT. Protein product: CASSYSKRNTDTQYF. J is TRBJ2-3 and V is TRBV6-2 or TRBV6-3; unclear D gene. Germline values: CDR1 MNHEY, CDR2 SVGEGT. This CDR3 is built from 15 residues. Trimming removed 0 bases from V and 2 bases from J, with 9 bases in between.

In regard to this clonotype: A much more abundant neighbour one base away suggests this may be a read error. The chain recombines TRBV10-3 with TRBJ1-5; the D gene is possibly TRBD1 (5 bases). The CDR3 extends over 14 amino acids. Germline lookup yields CDR1 ENHRY and CDR2 SYGVKD. The CDR3, as DNA: TGTGCCACCAGTGGTGGGACGGTAAATCAGCCCCAGCATTTT. It encodes CATSGGTVNQPQHF.

In this sample, this clonotype turned up many times. V is TRBV20-1 and J is TRBJ2-2; D unresolved. This CDR3 region has 14 residues. Germline CDR1 and CDR2: DFQATT and SNEGSKA (reference sequence). V was cut by 3 bases and J by 3 bases, with 11 bases left in between. The CDR3 DNA follows: TGCAGTGCTAGGGGGTCAACGGACACCGGGGAGCTGTTTTTT. Translation: CSARGSTDTGELFF.